The entry below gives a single TCR beta chain sequence along with its context. The data belong to a study of esophageal squamous cell carcinoma under preoperative chemotherapy. About the research overall: Samples included peripheral blood T cells as well as tumor-infiltrating lymphocytes.

TCRdb passed the PCR reads through MiXCR, listing each CDR3 protein once. Of 16,000 or so distinct CDR3 sequences listed, 60% are singletons. Time point defined: before preoperative PTX-NDP chemotherapy. The receptor was derived from a human donor with esophageal squamous cell carcinoma. The donor label of this sample is uncertain. The sample was acquired from a patient given preoperative chemotherapy.

The CDR3, as DNA: TGTGCCAGCAGGGGGGCGGGAGGCCAGAGCACAGATACGCAGTACTTC. The encoded protein is CASRGAGGQSTDTQYF. J is TRBJ2-3 and V is TRBV6-1; 8 bases are a match to TRBD2. The J call is in doubt because the DNA end fits TRBJ2-7 better. Germline CDR1 reads MNHNS; CDR2 reads SASEGT. This CDR3 comprises 16 residues.